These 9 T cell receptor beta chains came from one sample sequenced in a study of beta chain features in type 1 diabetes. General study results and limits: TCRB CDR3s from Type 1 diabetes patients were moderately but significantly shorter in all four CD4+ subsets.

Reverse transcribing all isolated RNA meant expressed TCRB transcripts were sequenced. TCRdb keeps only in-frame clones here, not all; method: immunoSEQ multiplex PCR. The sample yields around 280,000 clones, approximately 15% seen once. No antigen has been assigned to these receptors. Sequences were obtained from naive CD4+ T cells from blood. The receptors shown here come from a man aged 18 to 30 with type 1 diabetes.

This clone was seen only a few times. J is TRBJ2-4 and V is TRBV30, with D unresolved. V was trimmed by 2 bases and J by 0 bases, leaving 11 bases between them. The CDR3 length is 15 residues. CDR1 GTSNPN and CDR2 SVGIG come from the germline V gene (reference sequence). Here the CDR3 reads CAWSNGLLAKNIQYF. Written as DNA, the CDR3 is TGTGCCTGGAGTAACGGGTTATTAGCCAAAAACATTCAGTACTTC.

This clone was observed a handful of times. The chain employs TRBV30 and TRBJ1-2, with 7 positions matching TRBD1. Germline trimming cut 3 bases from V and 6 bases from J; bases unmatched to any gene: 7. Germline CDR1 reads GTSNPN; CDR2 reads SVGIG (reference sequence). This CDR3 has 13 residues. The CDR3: CAWRDDREDGYTF. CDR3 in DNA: TGTGCCTGGAGGGATGACAGGGAGGATGGCTACACCTTC.

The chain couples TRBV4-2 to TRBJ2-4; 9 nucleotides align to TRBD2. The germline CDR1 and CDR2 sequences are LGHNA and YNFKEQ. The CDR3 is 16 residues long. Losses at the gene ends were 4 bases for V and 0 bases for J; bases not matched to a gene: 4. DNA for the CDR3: TGTGCCAGCAGCCTTGCGCGGGAGGGAGCCAAAAACATTCAGTACTTC. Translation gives CASSLAREGAKNIQYF.

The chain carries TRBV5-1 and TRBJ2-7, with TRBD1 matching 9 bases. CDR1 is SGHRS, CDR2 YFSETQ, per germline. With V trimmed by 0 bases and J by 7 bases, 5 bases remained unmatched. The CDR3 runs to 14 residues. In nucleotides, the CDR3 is TGCGCCAGCAGCTTGGAGGACAGGGGCGGTGAGCAGTACTTC. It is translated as CASSLEDRGGEQYF.

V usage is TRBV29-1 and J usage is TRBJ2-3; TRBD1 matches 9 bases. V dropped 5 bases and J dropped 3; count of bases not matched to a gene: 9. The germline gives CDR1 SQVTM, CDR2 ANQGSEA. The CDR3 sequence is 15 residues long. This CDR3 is CSVSIGQGRTDTQYF. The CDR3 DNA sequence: TGCAGCGTTAGTATCGGACAGGGGCGAACAGATACGCAGTATTTT.

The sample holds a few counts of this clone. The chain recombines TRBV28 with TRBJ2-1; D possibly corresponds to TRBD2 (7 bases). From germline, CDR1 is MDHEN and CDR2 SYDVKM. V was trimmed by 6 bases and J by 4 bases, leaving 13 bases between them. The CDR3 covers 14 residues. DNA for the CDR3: TGTGCCAGCAGGAGGGGGGGGACTTACAATGAGCAGTTCTTC. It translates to CASRRGGTYNEQFF. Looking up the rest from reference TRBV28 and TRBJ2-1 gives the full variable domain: DVKVTQSSRYLVKRTGEKVFLECVQDMDHENMFWYRQDPGLGLRLIYFSYDVKMKEKGDIPEGYSVSREKKERFSLILESASTNQTSMYLCASRRGGTYNEQFFGPGTRLTVL.

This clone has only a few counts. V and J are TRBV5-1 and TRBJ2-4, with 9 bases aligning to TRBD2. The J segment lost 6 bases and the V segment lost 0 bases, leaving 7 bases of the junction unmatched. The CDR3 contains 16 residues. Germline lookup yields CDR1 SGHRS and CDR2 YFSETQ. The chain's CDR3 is CASSLGGSGGRNIQYF. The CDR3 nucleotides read TGCGCCAGCAGCTTGGGGGGTAGCGGGGGACGAAACATTCAGTACTTC.

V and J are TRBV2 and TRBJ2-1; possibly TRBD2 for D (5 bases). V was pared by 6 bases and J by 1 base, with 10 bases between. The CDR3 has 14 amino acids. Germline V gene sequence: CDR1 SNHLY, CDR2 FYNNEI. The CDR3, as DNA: TGTGCCAGCAGCGTACTAGGTTCCTACAATGAGCAGTTCTTC. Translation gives CASSVLGSYNEQFF.

As DNA, the CDR3 is TGTGCCAGTAGTATAGTTACAGGCGACAATCAGCCCCAGCATTTT. Translation gives CASSIVTGDNQPQHF. The chain employs TRBV19 and TRBJ1-5, with TRBD1 as a possible D gene (5 bases). Trimming removed 1 base at V and 3 bases at J, with 10 bases between. CDR3 length: 15 amino acids. Germline CDR1 is LNHDA and CDR2 is SQIVND (reference sequence).